Shown below are 15 T cell receptor beta chains from a single sample sequenced in a study of cytotoxic CD8 clonotypes in ibrutinib-treated CLL. Produced via immunoSEQ multiplex PCR; TCRdb's table is partial and in-frame only. The table records fewer than 45,000 clones, roughly 72% of them present only once. The sequencing here drew on PBMCs, taken at disease progression, from a patient treated with ibrutinib. These receptors all come from a human donor with chronic lymphocytic leukemia.

The rearrangement joins TRBV6-4 to TRBJ1-5, with 8 bases aligning to TRBD1. The CDR3 sequence is 23 residues long. The junction had 22 bases not matched to a gene; V was cut back by 0 bases and J by 0 bases. Germline V gene data show CDR1 as MRHNA and CDR2 as SNTAGT. The CDR3 sequence: CASSDSIVGQGDLPPRSNQPQHF. For the CDR3, the DNA is TGTGCCAGCAGTGACTCGATCGTAGGACAGGGTGATTTGCCCCCTCGTAGCAATCAGCCCCAGCATTTT.

The chain combines TRBV6-5 with TRBJ2-1; D might be TRBD1 (6 bases). The germline gives CDR1 MNHEY, CDR2 SVGAGI. V lost 5 bases, J lost 8 bases, and 19 bases lay in between. The CDR3 covers 15 residues. DNA of the CDR3: TGTGCCAGCAGTCCCGTCTCGAACAGGGAGCATGAGCAGTTCTTC. It codes for CASSPVSNREHEQFF.

This clone has a handful of counts. V is TRBV15 and J is TRBJ2-7; weak D call: TRBD2 (5 bases). CDR1 and CDR2 (germline): LNHNV, YYDKDF (reference sequence). The CDR3 is 16 amino acids. V was cut by 0 bases and J by 3 bases, with 15 bases left in between. CDR3 loop: CATSRELASAGYEQYF. CDR3 sequence (DNA): TGTGCCACCAGCAGAGAATTAGCCAGCGCGGGCTACGAGCAGTACTTC.

The J gene is TRBJ1-2, the V gene TRBV9; 9 nucleotides agree with TRBD1. J was trimmed by 3 bases and V by 4 bases; bases with no gene match: 7. The germline V gene has CDR1 SGDLS and CDR2 YYNGEE. This CDR3 region has 15 residues. CDR3 in DNA: TGTGCCAGCAGCTCGGCGACAGGGGGTGACTATGGCTACACCTTC. This translates into CASSSATGGDYGYTF.

This chain uses TRBV2 with TRBJ2-3; D is possibly TRBD1 (5 bases). The CDR3 sequence is 15 residues long. V gave up 6 bases and J gave up 0 bases, with 13 bases separating them. Germline values: CDR1 SNHLY, CDR2 FYNNEI. In DNA, the CDR3 is TGTGCCAGCAGGGTTAGGGGCTCGAGCACAGATACGCAGTATTTT. Encoded protein: CASRVRGSSTDTQYF.

The CDR3 bases are TGTGCCAGCAGTTCCCCGGACAGAGTTAGCAATCAGCCCCAGCATTTT. It codes for CASSSPDRVSNQPQHF. This rearrangement joins TRBV28 to TRBJ1-5; possibly TRBD1 for D (6 bases). Germline CDR1 MDHEN, CDR2 SYDVKM. This CDR3 has 16 residues. The germline V and J ends were trimmed by 4 bases and 0 bases, with 13 bases remaining between them. Full variable domain (missing parts from reference TRBV28 and TRBJ1-5): DVKVTQSSRYLVKRTGEKVFLECVQDMDHENMFWYRQDPGLGLRLIYFSYDVKMKEKGDIPEGYSVSREKKERFSLILESASTNQTSMYLCASSSPDRVSNQPQHFGDGTRLSIL.

The chain employs TRBV15 and TRBJ1-1; possible D gene TRBD1, 6 bases. CDR1 and CDR2 (germline): LNHNV, YYDKDF (reference sequence). The CDR3 length is 17 residues. Trimming stripped 0 bases from V and 1 base from J, with 15 bases between. CDR3 loop: CATSRERLGQPNTEAFF. CDR3 bases: TGTGCCACCAGCAGAGAAAGGTTAGGACAGCCGAACACTGAAGCTTTCTTT.

The V call is TRBV27, the J call TRBJ2-1; D unclear. The germline V gene encodes CDR1 MNHEY and CDR2 SMNVEV (reference sequence). The CDR3 has 17 residues. Trimming stripped 2 bases from V and 2 bases from J, with 16 bases between. In nucleotides, the CDR3 is TGTGCCAGCAGTTTAGGTCTCTCTGCCCCGACCTACAATGAGCAGTTCTTC. Its protein is CASSLGLSAPTYNEQFF.

The rearrangement uses TRBV2 and TRBJ1-1, with D unclear. This CDR3 is 11 amino acids long. The ends were cut back, 6 bases at V and 2 bases at J, with 4 bases in the middle. CDR1 SNHLY and CDR2 FYNNEI come from the germline V gene. The CDR3 spells CASRENTEAFF. The CDR3 region has the DNA TGTGCCAGCAGGGAAAACACTGAAGCTTTCTTT.

This clone was observed once. The chain recombines TRBV28 with TRBJ2-5; D is undetermined. Germline assignment: CDR1 MDHEN and CDR2 SYDVKM. Trimming left V 5 bases short and J 3 bases short, with 16 bases between. This CDR3 has 15 residues. The CDR3 region is CASSPSRVSKETQYF. In DNA, the CDR3 is TGTGCCAGCAGTCCCTCCCGGGTCTCAAAAGAGACCCAGTACTTC. The whole variable domain, remainder taken from reference TRBV28 and TRBJ2-5, is DVKVTQSSRYLVKRTGEKVFLECVQDMDHENMFWYRQDPGLGLRLIYFSYDVKMKEKGDIPEGYSVSREKKERFSLILESASTNQTSMYLCASSPSRVSKETQYFGPGTRLLVL.

J is TRBJ2-3 and V is TRBV7-9, with TRBD1 matching over 7 bases. The V gene end was trimmed by 5 bases and the J gene end by 1 base; junction bases not matched to a gene: 0. The CDR3 sequence is 13 residues long. Germline V lookup: CDR1 SEHNR, CDR2 FQNEAQ (reference sequence). CDR3 in amino acids: CASSTGGTDTQYF. The DNA for the CDR3 is TGTGCCAGCAGCACAGGGGGCACAGATACGCAGTATTTT.

The rearrangement uses TRBV28 and TRBJ1-2, with 12 bases fitting TRBD1. The CDR3 totals 17 residues. Germline V gene lookup returns CDR1 MDHEN and CDR2 SYDVKM. V lost 5 bases to trimming and J lost 10 bases; unmatched junction nucleotides: 17. The CDR3 here is CASSITGQGARVEDYTF. DNA of the CDR3: TGTGCCAGCAGTATTACGGGACAGGGGGCGAGGGTTGAAGACTACACCTTC.

This chain links TRBV5-8 with TRBJ1-1, with D tentatively TRBD1 (5 bases). CDR1 is SGHTS and CDR2 is YDEGEE in the germline V gene. Trimming removed 2 bases at V and 11 bases at J, with 16 bases between. This CDR3 is built from 13 residues. The CDR3 DNA reads TGTGCCAGCAGCTTATACCGCTGGGCAGGGGCTTTCTTT. It translates to CASSLYRWAGAFF. Together with reference TRBV5-8 and TRBJ1-1, the CDR3 gives the full variable domain: EAGVTQSPTHLIKTRGQQATLRCSPISGHTSVYWYQQALGLGLQFLLWYDEGEERNRGNFPPRFSGRQFPNYSSELNVNALELEDSALYLCASSLYRWAGAFFGQGTRLTVV.

The CDR3 DNA reads as TGTGCCAGCATGAGGGGGTGGAACACCGGGGAGCTGTTTTTT. It specifies CASMRGWNTGELFF. The rearrangement links TRBV6-1 to TRBJ2-2, with D perhaps TRBD1 (6 bases). Germline-derived CDR1 and CDR2 are MNHNS and SASEGT. The CDR3 loop spans 14 amino acids. V was trimmed by 7 bases and J by 1 base, leaving 10 bases between them.

The V gene is TRBV6-5, the J gene TRBJ1-5, with 10 nucleotides matching TRBD1. V lost 7 bases and J lost 1; bases outside the gene matches: 4. The length of the CDR3 is 15 residues. From germline, CDR1 is MNHEY and CDR2 SVGAGI. This CDR3 reads CASNRDRGSNQPQHF. CDR3 bases: TGTGCCAGCAACCGGGACAGGGGAAGCAATCAGCCCCAGCATTTT.